This entry concerns a single TCR beta chain. Antigen specificity is unknown. This specimen comes from a study of PD-L1 blockade in urothelial cancer. In the study overall: Typically, measured as a median, blood samples had over 120,000 T cells.

Regarding the study as a whole: At 3 weeks on treatment, tumor-associated clones expanded more with durable benefit.

As for time point: pretreatment peripheral blood. Disease in patients was locally advanced or metastatic urothelial carcinoma. Here immunoSEQ multiplex PCR was the method, and the copy in TCRdb shows in-frame clones only, minus some. The table records under 70,000 clones, over 75% of them present only once. There are 14 residues in the CDR3. Germline V CDR1 and CDR2: SSHAT, FNYEAQ (reference sequence). The V segment lost 5 bases and the J segment 5 bases; nucleotides outside the gene matches: 4. V usage is TRBV7-7 and J usage is TRBJ2-5, with TRBD2 matching 11 bases. This clonotype was sampled from a man aged 65-85 years with urothelial cancer. This specimen consisted of PBMCs, obtained around atezolizumab (anti-PD-L1) treatment. For the CDR3, the DNA is TGTGCCAGCAGCCCTACTAGCGGGAGTGAGACCCAGTACTTC. It specifies CASSPTSGSETQYF.